This passage covers 15 T cell receptor beta chains from one sample sequenced in a study of T-cell memory formation after mild COVID-19. TCRdb reanalysed the 5' RACE reads using MiXCR and keeps one entry per CDR3 protein. The sample yields about 560,000 distinct CDR3 sequences, roughly 18% seen once. Sequenced input: PBMCs or a T cell subset sorted from them (not recorded which). These receptors all stem from an adult woman who had mild COVID-19 (a few samples of this study predate the infection). Cell type and time point are not known.

The chain carries TRBV4-1 and TRBJ1-1, with 7 bases lining up with TRBD1. From germline, CDR1 is MGHRA and CDR2 YSYEKL. The trim removed 0 bases at V and 6 bases at J, leaving 4 bases unmatched. The CDR3 has 14 residues. CDR3 loop: CASSQDRGMSEAFF. The CDR3 nucleotides read TGCGCCAGCAGCCAAGACAGGGGGATGTCTGAAGCTTTCTTT.

This chain connects TRBV12-3 or TRBV12-4 to TRBJ1-2; TRBD1 is a possible D gene (5 bases). The CDR3 contains 14 residues. Trimming left V 6 bases short and J 6 bases short, with 17 bases between. The CDR3, as DNA: TGTGCCAGCAGCCTGGGACCCCGAGGCCATGGCTACACCTTC. Translation gives CASSLGPRGHGYTF.

The chain uses TRBV29-1 and TRBJ2-7; TRBD2 agrees at 12 bases. Trimming cost V 0 bases and J 7 bases; bases outside gene matches: 7. Germline V gene data show CDR1 as SQVTM and CDR2 as ANQGSEA. The CDR3 has 15 amino acids. Written as DNA, the CDR3 is TGCAGCGTTGAAGAACGACTAGCGGGAGTTGGTGAGCAGTACTTC. Amino acid sequence: CSVEERLAGVGEQYF.

V usage is TRBV6-5 and J usage is TRBJ2-1; tentative D call: TRBD1 (6 bases). The germline gives CDR1 MNHEY, CDR2 SVGAGI. This CDR3 contains 16 residues. V was cut by 4 bases and J by 2 bases, with 15 bases left in between. Here the CDR3 DNA reads TGTGCCAGCAGTTTTCTACAGGGTCTAACCTACAATGAGCAGTTCTTC. Translation: CASSFLQGLTYNEQFF.

As regards this clonotype: Germline is not matched at one junction end, which may reflect a read error. The rearrangement links TRBV7-9 to TRBJ1-2, with D tentatively TRBD1 (6 bases). The length of the CDR3 is 12 residues. Germline CDR1 and CDR2: SEHNR and FQNEAQ (reference sequence). This CDR3 is CASSLTTGLSSF. The DNA of the CDR3 is TGTGCCAGCAGCTTAACAACAGGGTTAAGTTCCTTC.

The chain combines TRBV5-5 with TRBJ2-2; TRBD1 might be the D (6 bases). This CDR3 contains 13 residues. Trimming cost V 4 bases and J 7 bases, with 11 bases left between them. From germline, CDR1 is SGHKS and CDR2 YYEKEE (reference sequence). CDR3 sequence: CASSPTGFGELFF. The CDR3 coding sequence is TGTGCCAGCAGCCCAACAGGGTTCGGGGAGCTGTTTTTT. Based on the CDR3 plus reference TRBV5-5 and TRBJ2-2, the full variable domain is DAGVTQSPTHLIKTRGQQVTLRCSPISGHKSVSWYQQVLGQGPQFIFQYYEKEERGRGNFPDRFSARQFPNYSSELNVNALLLGDSALYLCASSPTGFGELFFGEGSRLTVL.

This sequence joins TRBV5-1 and TRBJ2-2, with 11 bases matching TRBD2. This CDR3 comprises 16 residues. CDR1 SGHRS and CDR2 YFSETQ come from the germline V gene. V dropped 4 bases and J dropped 4; count of bases not matched to a gene: 6. CDR3 bases: TGCGCCAGCAGCCTTTTAGGGACTAGCGGCACCGGGGAGCTGTTTTTT. It codes for CASSLLGTSGTGELFF.

Ten or more counts support this clonotype. The chain couples TRBV20-1 to TRBJ2-5, with 9 bases aligning to TRBD2. CDR1 is DFQATT and CDR2 is SNEGSKA in the germline V gene (reference sequence). Germline trimming cut 5 bases from V and 5 bases from J; bases unmatched to any gene: 9. The CDR3 covers 14 residues. The CDR3 here is CSALPLAGTETQYF. The CDR3 DNA sequence: TGCAGTGCTCTCCCTCTAGCGGGAACGGAGACCCAGTACTTC.

This clonotype was seen ten or more times. At one of its ends the junction is not consistent with the germline gene, which may arise from a read error. This chain connects TRBV4-3 to TRBJ2-1; 11 positions match TRBD2. The length of the CDR3 is 15 residues. Germline V CDR1 and CDR2: LGHNA, YSLEER. CDR3 nucleotide sequence: TGTGCCAGCAGTCAGGGGACTAGCGGCAACAATGAGCAGTTCTTC. As protein: CASSQGTSGNNEQFF.

This clonotype was recorded a few times. The gene calls are TRBV3-1 and TRBJ2-1, with TRBD2 identical over 12 bases. This CDR3 is built from 15 residues. Germline CDR1 LGHDT, CDR2 YNNKEL (reference sequence). Losses at the gene ends were 3 bases for V and 10 bases for J; bases not matched to a gene: 7. CDR3 amino acids: CASSHQASGGAEQFF. CDR3 nucleotides: TGTGCCAGCAGCCACCAGGCTAGCGGGGGGGCCGAGCAGTTCTTC.

The J gene is TRBJ1-2, the V gene TRBV6-6; D is unresolved. The CDR3 has 13 residues. V was clipped by 8 bases and J by 5 bases, with 15 bases between them. Germline V CDR1 and CDR2: MNHNY, SVGAGI (reference sequence). As DNA, the CDR3 is TGTGCCAGCCGGAGGCAGGAGGGATATGGCTACACCTTC. Its protein product is CASRRQEGYGYTF.

In its sample, this clonotype was seen a few times. The chain employs TRBV12-3 or TRBV12-4 and TRBJ1-1, with TRBD1 matching 8 bases. CDR3 size: 14 residues. V lost 5 bases and J lost 2; bases outside the gene matches: 4. The CDR3 sequence is CASSPGQENTEAFF. The DNA of the CDR3 is TGTGCCAGCAGTCCGGGACAGGAAAACACTGAAGCTTTCTTT.

The CDR3 protein is CASSWVPGSNYGYTF. The CDR3 coding sequence is TGTGCCAGCAGCTGGGTCCCGGGTAGCAACTATGGCTACACCTTC. The chain links TRBV7-9 to TRBJ1-2, with unresolved D. CDR3 length: 15 amino acids. Trimming removed 4 bases at V and 2 bases at J, with 14 bases between. Germline V gives CDR1 SEHNR, CDR2 FQNEAQ (reference sequence).

This clonotype was seen a few times. J is TRBJ2-5 and V is TRBV7-8; TRBD2 might be the D (5 bases). The CDR3 extends over 13 amino acids. Germline V CDR1 and CDR2: SGHVS, FQNEAQ. Trimming shortened V by 5 bases and J by 3 bases, and 10 bases separated the two germline ends. CDR3 protein: CASSTRLKETQYF. The CDR3 DNA reads TGTGCCAGCAGCACACGACTAAAAGAGACCCAGTACTTC.

The chain combines TRBV2 with TRBJ1-6; D perhaps matches TRBD1 (6 bases). Trimming shortened V by 6 bases and J by 7 bases, and 10 bases separated the two germline ends. In germline, CDR1 is SNHLY, CDR2 FYNNEI. The CDR3 has 13 amino acids. The CDR3 DNA follows: TGTGCCAGCAGGGACAGTCAGAATTCACCCCTCCACTTT. Its translation: CASRDSQNSPLHF.